This T cell receptor beta chain was identified in a study of blood T cell repertoires in COVID-19. The germline V gene has CDR1 SGHTA and CDR2 FQGNSA. V gave up 1 base and J gave up 13 bases, with 14 bases separating them. CDR3 size: 14 residues. Some clones are missing from TCRdb's copy, which holds only in-frame ones; the method was immunoSEQ multiplex PCR. The sample lists approximately 230,000 clones, around 86% occurring once. The origin of this receptor is a man aged 35 to 55 who had recovered from COVID-19. Sequencing was done on a sample of PBMCs or T cells enriched from blood (not recorded which). The J gene is TRBJ1-6, the V gene TRBV7-2; D is perhaps TRBD1 (6 bases). The DNA for the CDR3 is TGTGCCAGCAGCTTAGACTCCCGGGGGGGCCCCCTCCACTTT. Protein sequence: CASSLDSRGGPLHF. Full variable domain (rest looked up from reference TRBV7-2 and TRBJ1-6): GAGVSQSPSNKVTEKGKDVELRCDPISGHTALYWYRQSLGQGLEFLIYFQGNSAPDKSGLPSDRFSAERTGGSVSTLTIQRTQQEDSAVYLCASSLDSRGGPLHFGNGTRLTVT.